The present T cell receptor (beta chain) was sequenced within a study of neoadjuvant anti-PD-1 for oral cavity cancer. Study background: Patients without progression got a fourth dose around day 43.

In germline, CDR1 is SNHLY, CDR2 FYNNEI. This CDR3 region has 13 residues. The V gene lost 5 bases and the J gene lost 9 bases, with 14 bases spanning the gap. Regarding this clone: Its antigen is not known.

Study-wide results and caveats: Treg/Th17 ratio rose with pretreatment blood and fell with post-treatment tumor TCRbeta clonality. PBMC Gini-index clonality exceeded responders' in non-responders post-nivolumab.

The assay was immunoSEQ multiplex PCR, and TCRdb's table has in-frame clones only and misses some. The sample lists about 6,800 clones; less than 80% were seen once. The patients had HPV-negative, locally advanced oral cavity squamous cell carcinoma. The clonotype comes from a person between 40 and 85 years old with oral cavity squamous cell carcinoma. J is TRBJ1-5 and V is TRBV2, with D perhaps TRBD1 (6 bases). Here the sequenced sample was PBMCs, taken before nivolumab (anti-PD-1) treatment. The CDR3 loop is CASSQDRPGPQHF. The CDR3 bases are TGTGCCAGCAGTCAGGACAGACCGGGGCCCCAGCATTTT.